Listed here is a single T cell receptor (beta chain). Sequencing was performed with immunoSEQ multiplex PCR; in TCRdb, only in-frame clones are kept and a portion is missing. The sample shows around 280,000 clones, approximately 86% of them seen only once. Per the germline V gene, CDR1 is SGHRS and CDR2 is YFSETQ. The V end lost 6 bases, the J end lost 3 bases, and 23 bases lay between the germline ends. The CDR3 is made up of 17 amino acids. The source of the sample is a study of blood T cell repertoires in COVID-19. The sequencing sample was made of peripheral blood. The chain employs TRBV5-1 and TRBJ2-3; possible D gene TRBD1, 5 bases. The receptor comes from a woman aged 45 to 65 with active or convalescent COVID-19. The CDR3 sequence is CASTLVFHPGQTDTQYF. The CDR3, as DNA: TGCGCCAGCACTTTGGTCTTCCACCCAGGACAAACAGATACGCAGTATTTT.